The following is a TCR beta chain sequence with its context. Assay used: immunoSEQ multiplex PCR; TCRdb lists only in-frame clones, some missing. The profile covers 220,000 or so clones, with about four fifths appearing a single time and 3% taken by the ten largest. This sample was taken from a study of blood T cell repertoires in COVID-19. CDR1 is MNHEY and CDR2 is SVGAGI in the germline V gene. CDR3 length: 14 residues. V was pared by 7 bases and J by 4 bases, with 9 bases of the junction left unmatched. This sequence joins TRBV6-5 and TRBJ1-2; TRBD1 aligns across 7 bases. The sample consisted of peripheral blood. This receptor was identified in a woman in her thirties who had recovered from COVID-19. The CDR3 nucleotides read TGTGCCAGCACTCAAAGACAGGGCGGCTATGGCTACACCTTC. Protein sequence: CASTQRQGGYGYTF.